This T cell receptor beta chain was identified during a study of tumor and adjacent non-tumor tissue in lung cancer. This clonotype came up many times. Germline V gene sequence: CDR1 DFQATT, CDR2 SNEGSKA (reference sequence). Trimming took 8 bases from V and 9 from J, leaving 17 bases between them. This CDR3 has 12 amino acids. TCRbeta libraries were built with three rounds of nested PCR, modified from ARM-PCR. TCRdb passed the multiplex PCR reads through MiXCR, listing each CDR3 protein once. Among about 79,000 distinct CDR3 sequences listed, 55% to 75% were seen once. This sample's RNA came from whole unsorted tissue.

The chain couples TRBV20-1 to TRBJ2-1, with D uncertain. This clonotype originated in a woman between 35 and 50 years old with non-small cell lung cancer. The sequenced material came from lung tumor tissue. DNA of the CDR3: TGCAGTTCATCAACTGATTCCGCTGAGCAGTTCTTC. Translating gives CSSSTDSAEQFF.